This T cell receptor (beta chain) was observed in a study of early T cells in non-severe SARS-CoV-2 infection (dated by TCRdb to 2020 to 2022). About the full investigation: Because TCR sequencing relied on bulk RNA taken from unsorted whole blood, pairing of alpha and beta chains was not possible.

This clonotype was seen repeatedly, ten times or more. Its antigen has not been determined. Base qualities were left out, and no much larger clone turns up one base away. Overall results and qualifications from the work: VDJdb matching was skewed toward anti-spike CD8 responses, so virus-specific expansions were likely underestimated and private and CD4 specificities were missed.

Libraries were made using 5' RACE. Reads for this sample came from a NextSeq 500. To correct for sequencing error and PCR bias, the TCR library protocol tagged individual cDNA molecules with unique molecular identifiers. Sequencing covered both TCR alpha and beta chains, and within each sample the abundances of alpha and beta sequences were tightly co-correlated. Concerning the study's data processing: Decombinator V4 was used to annotate TCR sequences for V gene, J gene and CDR3. Expanded TCRs were defined as changing significantly between any two time points under a Poisson model with p below 0.0001. TCR abundances were normalised to the total number of TCRs sequenced per sample and were expressed as counts per million. TRAV1-2 paired with TRAJ12, TRAJ20 or TRAJ33 defined MAIT TCRs, while TRAV10 paired with TRAJ18 defined iNKT TCRs. VDJdb, accessed 1 November 2021, was searched for CMV, EBV and SARS-CoV-2 annotated TCRs, with TCRs annotated for multiple antigens excluded. The raw public reads went through TCRdb reprocessing: fastp at Q25, MiXCR clone calling, in-frame beta chains kept. CDR3 protein sequences are deduplicated, and each keeps its most common genes and DNA. The V and J calls come from TCRdb's annotation, not from the publication. Recorded for this sample are about 28,000 distinct CDR3 sequences; over 4.5% of them occurred a single time. Around 5.9% of the sample comes from the top ten.

V sheds 5 bases and J sheds 2 bases, leaving 15 bases between their ends. The CDR3 measures 15 amino acids from cysteine to phenylalanine. Only CDR3 DNA is held: 45 bases, read in frame from base 1. The CDR1 and CDR2 encoded by the germline V gene (reference sequence) are MNHNY and SVGAGI. A case-control design nested within a healthcare worker cohort in London, UK, was used, with weekly nasopharyngeal swab PCR tests and blood sampling performed. Between 23 and 31 March 2020, the week of the UK lockdown, healthcare workers were enrolled and then followed up weekly for as long as 16 weeks. The receptor was derived from an adult who was a healthcare worker with PCR-confirmed SARS-CoV-2 infection or an uninfected control (not recorded which). The chain uses TRBV6-6 and TRBJ2-5, and the D gene may be TRBD2, 5 bases matching. This specimen consisted of whole blood, obtained at baseline. The DNA sequence is given as TGTGCCAGCAGTGACCCATCCCCGGGGCAAGAGACCCAGTACTTC. It translates to CASSDPSPGQETQYF.